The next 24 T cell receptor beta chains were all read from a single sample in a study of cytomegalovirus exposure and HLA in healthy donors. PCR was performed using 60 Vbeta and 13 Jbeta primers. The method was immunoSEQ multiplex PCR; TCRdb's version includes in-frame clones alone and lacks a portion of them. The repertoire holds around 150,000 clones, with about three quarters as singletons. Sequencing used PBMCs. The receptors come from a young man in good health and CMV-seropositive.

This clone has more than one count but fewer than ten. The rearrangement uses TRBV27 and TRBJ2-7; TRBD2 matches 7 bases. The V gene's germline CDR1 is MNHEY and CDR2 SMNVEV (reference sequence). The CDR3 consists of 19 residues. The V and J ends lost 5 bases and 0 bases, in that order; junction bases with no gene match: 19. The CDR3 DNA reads TGTGCCAGCAGTCCGATATGGGGGGGTAGGCAGACGGTCTCCTACGAGCAGTACTTC. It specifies CASSPIWGGRQTVSYEQYF.

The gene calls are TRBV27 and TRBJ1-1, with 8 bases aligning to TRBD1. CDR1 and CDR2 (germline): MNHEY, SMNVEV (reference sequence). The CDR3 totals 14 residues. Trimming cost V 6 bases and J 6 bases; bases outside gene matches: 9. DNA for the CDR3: TGTGCCAGCAGCCCGGACAGGGTTGGCCCTGAAGCTTTCTTT. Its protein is CASSPDRVGPEAFF.

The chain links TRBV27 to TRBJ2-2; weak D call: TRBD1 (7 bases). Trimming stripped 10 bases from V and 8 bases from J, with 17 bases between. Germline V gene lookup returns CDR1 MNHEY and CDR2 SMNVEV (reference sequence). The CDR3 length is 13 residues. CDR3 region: CAIQDRRGGELFF. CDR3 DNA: TGTGCCATTCAGGACAGGAGGGGAGGGGAGCTGTTTTTT.

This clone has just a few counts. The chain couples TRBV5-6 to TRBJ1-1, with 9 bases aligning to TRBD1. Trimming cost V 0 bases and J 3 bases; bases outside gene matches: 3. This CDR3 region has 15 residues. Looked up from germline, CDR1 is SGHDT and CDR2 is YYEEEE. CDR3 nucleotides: TGTGCCAGCAGCTTGGGGGACAGGGCGTACACTGAAGCTTTCTTT. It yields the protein CASSLGDRAYTEAFF.

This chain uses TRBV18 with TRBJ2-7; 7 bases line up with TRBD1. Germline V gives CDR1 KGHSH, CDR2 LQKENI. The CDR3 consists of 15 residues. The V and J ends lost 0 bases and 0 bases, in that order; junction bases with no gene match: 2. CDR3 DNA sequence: TGTGCCAGCTCACCACCGACAGGGAGCTCCTACGAGCAGTACTTC. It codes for CASSPPTGSSYEQYF.

For the CDR3, the DNA is TGTGCCAGCAGCGCGCCGGGACAGGGGGAATATGGCTACACCTTC. Encoded protein: CASSAPGQGEYGYTF. V is TRBV5-8 and J is TRBJ1-2; 11 nucleotides match TRBD1. CDR3 length equals 15 residues. Germline V gene lookup returns CDR1 SGHTS and CDR2 YDEGEE. The junction had 7 bases not matched to a gene; V was cut back by 4 bases and J by 5 bases.

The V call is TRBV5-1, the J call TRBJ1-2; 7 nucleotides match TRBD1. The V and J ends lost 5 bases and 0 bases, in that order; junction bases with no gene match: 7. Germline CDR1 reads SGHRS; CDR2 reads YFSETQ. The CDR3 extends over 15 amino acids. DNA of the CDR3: TGCGCCAGCAGTCGACAGGGATCAACTAACTATGGCTACACCTTC. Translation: CASSRQGSTNYGYTF. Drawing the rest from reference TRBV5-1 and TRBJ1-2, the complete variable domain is KAGVTQTPRYLIKTRGQQVTLSCSPISGHRSVSWYQQTPGQGLQFLFEYFSETQRNKGNFPGRFSGRQFSNSRSEMNVSTLELGDSALYLCASSRQGSTNYGYTFGSGTRLTVV.

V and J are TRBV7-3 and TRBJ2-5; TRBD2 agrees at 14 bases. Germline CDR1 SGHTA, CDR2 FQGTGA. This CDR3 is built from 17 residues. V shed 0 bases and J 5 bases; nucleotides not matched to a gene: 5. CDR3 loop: CASSLTPGLAGVETQYF. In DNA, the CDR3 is TGTGCCAGCAGCTTAACCCCGGGACTAGCGGGAGTCGAGACCCAGTACTTC. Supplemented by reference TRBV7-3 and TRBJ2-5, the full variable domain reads GAGVSQTPSNKVTEKGKYVELRCDPISGHTALYWYRQSLGQGPEFLIYFQGTGAADDSGLPNDRFFAVRPEGSVSTLKIQRTERGDSAVYLCASSLTPGLAGVETQYFGPGTRLLVL.

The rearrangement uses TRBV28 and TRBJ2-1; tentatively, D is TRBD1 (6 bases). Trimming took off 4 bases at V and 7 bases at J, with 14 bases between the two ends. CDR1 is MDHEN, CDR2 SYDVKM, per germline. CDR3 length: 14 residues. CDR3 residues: CASSSPRQANEQFF. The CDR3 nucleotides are TGTGCCAGCAGTTCCCCCAGACAGGCAAATGAGCAGTTCTTC.

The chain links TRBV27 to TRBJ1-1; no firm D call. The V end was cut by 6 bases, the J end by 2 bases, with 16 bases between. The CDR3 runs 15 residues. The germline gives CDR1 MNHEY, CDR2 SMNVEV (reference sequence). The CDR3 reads CASSLLSLINTEAFF. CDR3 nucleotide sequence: TGTGCCAGCAGCCTCTTGAGTTTGATCAACACTGAAGCTTTCTTT.

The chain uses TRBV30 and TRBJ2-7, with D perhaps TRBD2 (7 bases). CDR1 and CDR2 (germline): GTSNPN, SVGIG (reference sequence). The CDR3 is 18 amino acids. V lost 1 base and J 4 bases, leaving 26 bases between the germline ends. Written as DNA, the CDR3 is TGTGCCTGGAGTGCCCCCCCGAGAGGGGGGGAGGAAAGATACGAGCAGTACTTC. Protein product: CAWSAPPRGGEERYEQYF.

The CDR3 sequence is CASINRGSTNEKLFF. The CDR3 bases are TGTGCCAGCATCAACAGGGGATCAACTAATGAAAAACTGTTTTTT. The chain couples TRBV28 to TRBJ1-4; 7 nucleotides agree with TRBD1. Per the germline V gene, CDR1 is MDHEN and CDR2 is SYDVKM. The CDR3 sequence is 15 residues long. The V gene end was trimmed by 7 bases and the J gene end by 0 bases; junction bases not matched to a gene: 5.

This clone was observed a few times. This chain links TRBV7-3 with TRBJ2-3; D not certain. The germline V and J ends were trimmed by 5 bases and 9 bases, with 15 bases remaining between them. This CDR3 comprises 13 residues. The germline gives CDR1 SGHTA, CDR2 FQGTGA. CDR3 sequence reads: CASSLDGTRTQYF. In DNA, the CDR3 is TGTGCCAGCAGCCTCGATGGTACACGCACGCAGTATTTT. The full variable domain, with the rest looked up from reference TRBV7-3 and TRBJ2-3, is GAGVSQTPSNKVTEKGKYVELRCDPISGHTALYWYRQSLGQGPEFLIYFQGTGAADDSGLPNDRFFAVRPEGSVSTLKIQRTERGDSAVYLCASSLDGTRTQYFGPGTRLTVL.

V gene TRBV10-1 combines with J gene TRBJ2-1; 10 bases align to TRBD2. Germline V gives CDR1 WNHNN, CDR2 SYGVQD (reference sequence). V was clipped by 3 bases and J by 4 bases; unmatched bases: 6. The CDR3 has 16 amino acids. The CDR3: CASSEWRGLAYNEQFF. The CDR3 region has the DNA TGCGCCAGCAGTGAATGGCGGGGACTAGCGTACAATGAGCAGTTCTTC.

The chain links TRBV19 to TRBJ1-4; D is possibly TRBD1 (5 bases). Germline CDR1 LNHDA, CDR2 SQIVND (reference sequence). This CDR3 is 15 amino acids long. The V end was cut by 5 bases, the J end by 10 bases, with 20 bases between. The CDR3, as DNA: TGTGCCAGTAGTCCCACTGGACACTCTACGGTAAAACTGTTTTTT. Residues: CASSPTGHSTVKLFF.

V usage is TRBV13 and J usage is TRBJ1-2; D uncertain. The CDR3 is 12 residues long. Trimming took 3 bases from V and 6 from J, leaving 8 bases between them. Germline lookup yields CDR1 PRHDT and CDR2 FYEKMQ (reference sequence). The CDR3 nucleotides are TGTGCCAGCAGCTTGGCGGGGAATGGCTACACCTTC. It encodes CASSLAGNGYTF. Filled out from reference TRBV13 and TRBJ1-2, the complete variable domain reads AAGVIQSPRHLIKEKRETATLKCYPIPRHDTVYWYQQGPGQDPQFLISFYEKMQSDKGSIPDRFSAQQFSDYHSELNMSSLELGDSALYFCASSLAGNGYTFGSGTRLTVV.

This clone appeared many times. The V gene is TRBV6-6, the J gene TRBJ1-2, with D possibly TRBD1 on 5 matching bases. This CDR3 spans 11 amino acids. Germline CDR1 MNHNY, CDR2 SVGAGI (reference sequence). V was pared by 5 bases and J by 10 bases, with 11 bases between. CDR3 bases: TGTGCCAGCAGTCAGACAGCCACCTACACCTTC. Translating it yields CASSQTATYTF.

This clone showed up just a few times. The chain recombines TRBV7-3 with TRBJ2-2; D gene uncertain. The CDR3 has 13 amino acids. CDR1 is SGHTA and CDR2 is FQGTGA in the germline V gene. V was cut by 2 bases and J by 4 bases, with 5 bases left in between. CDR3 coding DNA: TGTGCCAGCAGCTTACAGGTCACCGGGGAGCTGTTTTTT. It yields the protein CASSLQVTGELFF.

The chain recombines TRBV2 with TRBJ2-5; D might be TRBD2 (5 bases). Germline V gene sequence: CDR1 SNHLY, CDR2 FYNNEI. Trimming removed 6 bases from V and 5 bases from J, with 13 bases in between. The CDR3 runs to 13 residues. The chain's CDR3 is CASSGEGRETQYF. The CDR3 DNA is TGTGCCAGCAGCGGAGAGGGCAGGGAGACCCAGTACTTC.

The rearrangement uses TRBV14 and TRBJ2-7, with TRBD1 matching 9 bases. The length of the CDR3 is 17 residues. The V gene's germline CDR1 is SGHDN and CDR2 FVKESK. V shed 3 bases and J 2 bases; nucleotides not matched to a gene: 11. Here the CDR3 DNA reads TGTGCCAGCAGCCAGACCCCCGGGACAGGGCCGACCTACGAGCAGTACTTC. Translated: CASSQTPGTGPTYEQYF.

CDR3 coding DNA: TGTGCCGCCAGGGACAGCTCCTACGAGCAGTACTTC. Encoded protein: CAARDSSYEQYF. The J gene is TRBJ2-5, the V gene TRBV10-3; TRBD1 matches 7 bases. The last part of the DNA fits TRBJ2-7 better; the J call may be wrong. CDR3 size: 12 residues. Germline CDR1 ENHRY, CDR2 SYGVKD.

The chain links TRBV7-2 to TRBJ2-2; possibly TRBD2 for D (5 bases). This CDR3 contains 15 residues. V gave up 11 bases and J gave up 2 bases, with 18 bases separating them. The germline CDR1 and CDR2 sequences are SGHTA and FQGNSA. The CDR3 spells CAVEDGSINTGELFF. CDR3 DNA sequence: TGTGCCGTGGAGGACGGCTCAATTAACACCGGGGAGCTGTTTTTT. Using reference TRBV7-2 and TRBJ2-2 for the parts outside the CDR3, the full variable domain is GAGVSQSPSNKVTEKGKDVELRCDPISGHTALYWYRQSLGQGLEFLIYFQGNSAPDKSGLPSDRFSAERTGGSVSTLTIQRTQQEDSAVYLCAVEDGSINTGELFFGEGSRLTVL.

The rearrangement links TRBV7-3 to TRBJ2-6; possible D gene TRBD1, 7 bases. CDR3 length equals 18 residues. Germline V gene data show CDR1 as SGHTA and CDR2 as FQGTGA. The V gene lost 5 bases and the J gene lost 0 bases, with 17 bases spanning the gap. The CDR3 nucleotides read TGTGCCAGCAGCGGAGGGGACAGCCCCTACTCTGGGGCCAACGTCCTGACTTTC. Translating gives CASSGGDSPYSGANVLTF.

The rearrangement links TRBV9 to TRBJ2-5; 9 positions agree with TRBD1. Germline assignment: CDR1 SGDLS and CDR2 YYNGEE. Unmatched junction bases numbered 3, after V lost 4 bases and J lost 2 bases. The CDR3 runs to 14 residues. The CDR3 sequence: CASSFGTGQETQYF. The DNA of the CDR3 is TGTGCCAGCAGCTTCGGGACAGGGCAAGAGACCCAGTACTTC.